The 29 T cell receptor beta chains below were found in one sample sequenced in a study of blood T cell repertoires in COVID-19. The protocol was immunoSEQ multiplex PCR, while the TCRdb copy is restricted to in-frame clones and leaves out a portion. The sample includes 110,000 to 150,000 clones, about 80% seen only once; the top ten take about two fifths. What was sequenced was peripheral blood. All receptors come from a human donor in a cohort sampled during active COVID-19.

J is TRBJ1-2 and V is TRBV19; no clear D. CDR1 and CDR2 from the germline V gene are LNHDA and SQIVND (reference sequence). The CDR3 runs 12 residues. V lost 3 bases to trimming and J lost 5 bases, with 7 bases between them. CDR3 region: CASSISGYGYTF. The CDR3 DNA is TGTGCCAGTAGTATTTCGGGGTATGGCTACACCTTC.

This rearrangement joins TRBV5-1 to TRBJ1-1; 7 bases map to TRBD1. This CDR3 has 15 amino acids. The V gene's germline CDR1 is SGHRS and CDR2 YFSETQ. V was pared by 2 bases and J by 1 base, with 5 bases of the junction left unmatched. CDR3 sequence reads: CASSLPQGGNTEAFF. CDR3 DNA: TGCGCCAGCAGCTTACCCCAGGGGGGGAACACTGAAGCTTTCTTT.

This clone was detected a few times. The V and J genes are TRBV2 and TRBJ2-5; 9 nucleotides agree with TRBD2. The CDR3 contains 15 residues. In germline, CDR1 is SNHLY, CDR2 FYNNEI. After removal of 6 bases from V and 5 bases from J, the junction contained 10 bases not matched to a gene. The CDR3 nucleotides read TGTGCCAGCAGCGATTCAGCGGGGGGAGGGGAGACCCAGTACTTC. It is translated as CASSDSAGGGETQYF.

The chain combines TRBV2 with TRBJ1-6, with 7 bases fitting TRBD1. The V segment lost 6 bases and the J segment 4 bases; nucleotides outside the gene matches: 0. Germline values: CDR1 SNHLY, CDR2 FYNNEI. The length of the CDR3 is 13 residues. The CDR3 DNA is TGTGCCAGCAGACAGGGGTATAATTCACCCCTCCACTTT. Protein product: CASRQGYNSPLHF. Together with reference TRBV2 and TRBJ1-6, the CDR3 gives the full variable domain: EPEVTQTPSHQVTQMGQEVILRCVPISNHLYFYWYRQILGQKVEFLVSFYNNEISEKSEIFDDQFSVERPDGSNFTLKIRSTKLEDSAMYFCASRQGYNSPLHFGNGTRLTVT.

The chain uses TRBV3-1 (or the pseudogene TRBV3-2) and TRBJ2-5; 9 bases are a match to TRBD1. The CDR3 is 14 residues long. V lost 4 bases to trimming and J lost 4 bases; unmatched junction nucleotides: 4. The germline V gene has CDR1 LGHDT and CDR2 YNNKEL (reference sequence). In DNA, the CDR3 is TGTGCCAGCAGCCCCTCGGACAGGGGAGAGACCCAGTACTTC. Translation: CASSPSDRGETQYF.

The V and J genes are TRBV7-2 and TRBJ1-5; a weak D match, TRBD1 (6 bases). The CDR3 extends over 15 amino acids. The germline CDR1 and CDR2 sequences are SGHTA and FQGNSA. V was clipped by 1 base and J by 6 bases, with 13 bases between them. In nucleotides, the CDR3 is TGTGCCAGCAGCTTAGTGCCAGGGGCGGTTCAGCCCCAGCATTTT. It specifies CASSLVPGAVQPQHF. Looking up the rest from reference TRBV7-2 and TRBJ1-5 gives the full variable domain: GAGVSQSPSNKVTEKGKDVELRCDPISGHTALYWYRQSLGQGLEFLIYFQGNSAPDKSGLPSDRFSAERTGGSVSTLTIQRTQQEDSAVYLCASSLVPGAVQPQHFGDGTRLSIL.

This sequence joins TRBV19 and TRBJ1-2, with D perhaps TRBD1 (6 bases). With 6 bases removed from V and 4 bases from J, the gap between germline ends came to 12 bases. The germline gives CDR1 LNHDA, CDR2 SQIVND (reference sequence). The CDR3 consists of 13 residues. The CDR3 coding sequence is TGTGCCAGTAGCTGGGACACAACCTATGGCTACACCTTC. It is translated as CASSWDTTYGYTF.

The chain links TRBV12-5 to TRBJ2-3; TRBD1 matches 7 bases. This CDR3 comprises 14 residues. V trimming: 3 bases; J trimming: 8 bases; junction bases outside the gene matches: 8. Per germline, CDR1 LGHNT and CDR2 FRNRAP. The CDR3, as DNA: TGTGCTAGTGGTTTTGGTCAGGGGGTAGGTACGCAGTATTTT. Its protein product is CASGFGQGVGTQYF.

The chain couples TRBV12-3 or TRBV12-4 to TRBJ2-1, with 7 bases fitting TRBD2. The CDR3 runs to 12 residues. V gave up 5 bases and J gave up 10 bases; unmatched junction bases: 5. For the CDR3, the DNA is TGTGCCAGCAGTCTCCATAGCGGGGAGCAGTTCTTC. Translated, it gives CASSLHSGEQFF.

The rearrangement links TRBV29-1 to TRBJ1-1; D is possibly TRBD1 (5 bases). The V gene lost 6 bases and the J gene lost 5 bases, with 28 bases spanning the gap. CDR1 SQVTM and CDR2 ANQGSEA come from the germline V gene. This CDR3 comprises 17 residues. Here the CDR3 DNA reads TGCAGCGTCCACGAGCCGGGGGGGGGTCTATTGGGAACTGAAGCTTTCTTT. Its translation: CSVHEPGGGLLGTEAFF.

The rearrangement links TRBV2 to TRBJ1-2, with TRBD1 as a possible D gene (6 bases). CDR3 size: 17 residues. Germline CDR1 SNHLY, CDR2 FYNNEI. The germline V and J ends were trimmed by 4 bases and 6 bases, with 24 bases remaining between them. The CDR3 nucleotides are TGTGCCAGCAGTGCTCTGATGCAGGGGACCTACGTAGATGGCTACACCTTC. This gives the protein CASSALMQGTYVDGYTF. The full variable domain, in which reference TRBV2 and TRBJ1-2 provide the parts outside the CDR3, is EPEVTQTPSHQVTQMGQEVILRCVPISNHLYFYWYRQILGQKVEFLVSFYNNEISEKSEIFDDQFSVERPDGSNFTLKIRSTKLEDSAMYFCASSALMQGTYVDGYTFGSGTRLTVV.

This chain joins TRBV27 and TRBJ2-7; TRBD1 matches at 7 bases. The CDR3 contains 15 residues. Germline V CDR1 and CDR2: MNHEY, SMNVEV (reference sequence). V trimming: 5 bases; J trimming: 0 bases; junction bases outside the gene matches: 7. The CDR3 DNA reads TGTGCCAGCAGTCCCCGGGACAGTTACTCCTACGAGCAGTACTTC. Its protein product is CASSPRDSYSYEQYF.

The chain couples TRBV5-1 to TRBJ1-6; 11 bases fit TRBD1. The CDR3 extends over 15 amino acids. The V gene end was trimmed by 4 bases and the J gene end by 10 bases; junction bases not matched to a gene: 7. The V gene's germline CDR1 is SGHRS and CDR2 YFSETQ. CDR3 region: CASSLEGQGGSPLHF. The CDR3 DNA reads as TGCGCCAGCAGCCTGGAGGGACAGGGGGGATCACCCCTCCACTTT.

The chain couples TRBV4-3 to TRBJ1-1; TRBD1 might be the D (5 bases). Germline V gene lookup returns CDR1 LGHNA and CDR2 YSLEER. The CDR3 runs to 16 residues. Trimming stripped 0 bases from V and 4 bases from J, with 15 bases between. Written as DNA, the CDR3 is TGCGCCAGCAGCCAAGAAATCGGGGGTGGAACCACTGAAGCTTTCTTT. Protein sequence: CASSQEIGGGTTEAFF.

In this sample, this clone turned up once. This chain joins TRBV5-4 and TRBJ1-1; 10 positions agree with TRBD1. V lost 3 bases and J lost 10; bases outside the gene matches: 12. The germline CDR1 and CDR2 sequences are SGHNT and YYREEE (reference sequence). This CDR3 has 15 residues. The CDR3 DNA reads TGTGCCAGCAGCTCGGACAGGGGGGTAAACGTCGGAGCTTTCTTT. Amino acids: CASSSDRGVNVGAFF.

The chain employs TRBV18 and TRBJ2-4; TRBD2 matches 10 bases. J was trimmed by 0 bases and V by 3 bases; bases with no gene match: 5. CDR1 and CDR2 from the germline V gene are KGHSH and LQKENI. The length of the CDR3 is 17 residues. CDR3 residues: CASSPGLADLAKNIQYF. CDR3 sequence (DNA): TGTGCCAGCTCACCTGGACTAGCGGACCTAGCCAAAAACATTCAGTACTTC.

The CDR3, as DNA: TGTGCCAGCAGACGAACAGGGCAGGAGACCCAGTACTTC. It specifies CASRRTGQETQYF. V is TRBV25-1 and J is TRBJ2-5; D may be TRBD1 (6 bases). The CDR3 has 13 residues. Trimming took 6 bases from V and 5 from J, leaving 13 bases between them. CDR1 MGHDK and CDR2 SYGVNS come from the germline V gene.

The chain couples TRBV5-1 to TRBJ2-1; no firm D call. V lost 0 bases and J lost 0, with 7 bases in between. This CDR3 spans 15 amino acids. Germline values: CDR1 SGHRS, CDR2 YFSETQ. In nucleotides, the CDR3 is TGCGCCAGCAGCTTGGAGAGGAGCTCCTACAATGAGCAGTTCTTC. Protein: CASSLERSSYNEQFF.

The CDR3 protein is CASSLWRAGSTDTQYF. In DNA form, the CDR3 reads TGTGCCAGCAGCTTATGGCGGGCCGGGAGCACAGATACGCAGTATTTT. V is TRBV7-6 and J is TRBJ2-3, with D possibly TRBD2 on 5 matching bases. CDR3 length: 16 residues. V lost 2 bases, J lost 0 bases, and 12 bases lay in between. Germline CDR1 SGHVS, CDR2 FNYEAQ.

CDR3 in DNA: TGTGCCAGCGTCCGCGAGGTCGAGTCTGGCTACACCTTC. Translated, it gives CASVREVESGYTF. The chain combines TRBV13 with TRBJ1-2; no clear D gene. Germline-derived CDR1 and CDR2 are PRHDT and FYEKMQ (reference sequence). This CDR3 has 13 amino acids. Trimming took off 8 bases at V and 7 bases at J, with 17 bases between the two ends.

The rearrangement joins TRBV7-2 to TRBJ2-2; 7 bases are a match to TRBD1. The J segment lost 5 bases and the V segment lost 5 bases, leaving 5 bases of the junction unmatched. The germline CDR1 and CDR2 sequences are SGHTA and FQGNSA. This CDR3 comprises 14 residues. The CDR3 loop is CASSPLQGTGELFF. Here the CDR3 DNA reads TGTGCCAGCAGCCCCCTACAGGGGACCGGGGAGCTGTTTTTT.

The chain is built from TRBV6-1 and TRBJ1-2; D gene ambiguous. The V end was cut by 2 bases, the J end by 0 bases, with 7 bases between. The CDR3 totals 14 residues. Germline CDR1 reads MNHNS; CDR2 reads SASEGT. The CDR3 is CASSETVANYGYTF. The CDR3 DNA is TGTGCCAGCAGTGAAACCGTAGCTAACTATGGCTACACCTTC.

The chain combines TRBV15 with TRBJ1-1; the match to TRBD1 covers 7 bases. Unmatched junction bases numbered 2, after V lost 6 bases and J lost 1 base. This CDR3 spans 13 amino acids. Germline V lookup: CDR1 LNHNV, CDR2 YYDKDF (reference sequence). The CDR3 sequence is CATRRQGNTEAFF. As DNA, the CDR3 is TGTGCCACCAGACGACAGGGGAACACTGAAGCTTTCTTT.

CDR3 DNA: TGTGCCAGCAGCTTCGGGACAGCAACCTACGAGCAGTACTTC. Its protein product is CASSFGTATYEQYF. This sequence joins TRBV7-9 and TRBJ2-7; TRBD1 agrees at 7 bases. J lost 2 bases, V lost 3 bases, and 4 bases had no gene match. Germline CDR1 is SEHNR and CDR2 is FQNEAQ (reference sequence). The CDR3 runs 14 residues.

The chain links TRBV9 to TRBJ1-4; the match to TRBD1 covers 7 bases. The CDR3 is 15 residues long. J lost 4 bases, V lost 3 bases, and 6 bases had no gene match. CDR1 is SGDLS and CDR2 is YYNGEE in the germline V gene. As DNA, the CDR3 is TGTGCCAGCAGCGCCATGGGACAGATTAATGAAAAACTGTTTTTT. Translating gives CASSAMGQINEKLFF.

Of note for this clone: A junction end diverges from the germline sequence, so it may reflect a read error. The V call is TRBV7-2, the J call TRBJ2-7, with 7 bases fitting TRBD1. This CDR3 is built from 13 residues. Germline V gene data show CDR1 as SGHTA and CDR2 as FQGNSA. As DNA, the CDR3 is TGTGCCAGCAGCTTAGGAGCCCAGGGGGAACAGAGCTTC. It yields the protein CASSLGAQGEQSF. The whole variable domain, remainder taken from reference TRBV7-2 and TRBJ2-7, is GAGVSQSPSNKVTEKGKDVELRCDPISGHTALYWYRQSLGQGLEFLIYFQGNSAPDKSGLPSDRFSAERTGGSVSTLTIQRTQQEDSAVYLCASSLGAQGEQSFGPGTRLTVT.

The chain couples TRBV19 to TRBJ1-2, with 9 bases identical to TRBD1. The V gene's germline CDR1 is LNHDA and CDR2 SQIVND (reference sequence). The CDR3 covers 14 residues. V lost 7 bases and J lost 8; bases outside the gene matches: 11. In nucleotides, the CDR3 is TGTGCCAGTAATCAGTGGGACAGGGTAGGCGGCTACACCTTC. Amino acid sequence: CASNQWDRVGGYTF.

The chain carries TRBV5-1 and TRBJ1-1; possibly TRBD1 for D (5 bases). CDR3 length: 14 amino acids. Germline V gene lookup returns CDR1 SGHRS and CDR2 YFSETQ. Between the trimmed V and J ends, which lost 1 base and 7 bases, there was a span of 14 bases. CDR3 in DNA: TGCGCCAGCAGCTTGCTTTCCTTGGGGGGTGAAGCTTTCTTT. Its protein is CASSLLSLGGEAFF.

The J gene is TRBJ2-1, the V gene TRBV4-1; 7 bases align to TRBD2. The CDR3 spans 15 residues. Trimming removed 3 bases from V and 3 bases from J; junction bases left unmatched: 5. From germline, CDR1 is MGHRA and CDR2 YSYEKL. The CDR3 DNA reads TGCGCCAGCAGCCAGTCTAGCGGCCACTACAATGAGCAGTTCTTC. Its protein is CASSQSSGHYNEQFF.